This T cell receptor (beta chain) was profiled in a study of cytomegalovirus exposure and HLA in healthy donors (dated by TCRdb to about 2017). Looking at the study overall: An earlier analysis of approximately 640 of the donors reported about 290 Gb of sequence data and more than 90 million unique TCR beta sequences from 150 million to 200 million T cells. All discovery cohort repertoires had been generated on a single sequencing platform. Among the approximately 430 genotyped donors, 81% belonged to the genetic ancestry cluster associated with self-reported Caucasian donors. Several DR-DQ haplotypes were treated as single units for association and clustering because of strong linkage in the cohort. In addition to the first cohort of 666 subjects, a separate validation cohort of approximately 130 different subjects was used. Class I and class II HLA loci were covered by the typing at four-digit resolution. The T cell repertoires of several hundred subjects were profiled by immunosequencing and related to cytomegalovirus serostatus. To predict cytomegalovirus infection status, the study combined high-throughput TCR immunosequencing, statistical association of individual TCRs with disease status, and machine learning. An earlier analysis of fewer than 750 of the donors used high-throughput TCR beta sequencing to judge whether each TCR beta V gene segment behaved as functional or pseudogenic. About 310 gigabases of sequencing data and approximately 93 million unique TCR sequences were included in an early release covering roughly 600 HLA-typed donors. To study patterns of TCR occurrence, a later analysis re-analyzed previously published TCR beta repertoires from 550 to 800 donors and added high-resolution HLA genotyping. Genome-wide SNP genotypes for about 55% of the 666 donors were used in a later genetic analysis, which treated that subset as a discovery cohort. The number of donors typed differed by locus, with roughly 629-640 for A, B, C, DRB1 and DQB1, roughly 520 for DQA1, approximately 580 for DPA1, and some 440 for DPB1. On average, around 240,000 unique TCR beta nucleotide sequences were sequenced per donor among 398 genotyped donors of the cohort, with roughly 18% of those sequences being non-productive. The later analysis used no new phenotypic data to find candidate immune exposures, relying instead on TCR beta sequences and their occurrence across donors. The study was designed to test whether signatures of past pathogen exposure could be identified by cataloging public T cell receptors. Donor age, sex, ethnicity and CMV serostatus were collected together with the repertoire data. The investigation overall reported the following: Assigning TCR associations to individual alleles was difficult when HLA alleles, especially DR and DQ, strongly co-occurred. According to a later analysis, most CMV-associated TCR beta chains appeared to be HLA-restricted, and the HLA associations seemed to be driven largely by CMV exposure. Correlated functional status among segregating V segments might reflect linkage disequilibrium, but an unknown experimental factor could not be ruled out. A later analysis found that TCR association rates varied across HLA loci, with DRB1 alleles showing the most associated TCRs and HLA-C alleles the fewest. The authors suggested that the approach could potentially be extended to other disease states and immunological phenotypes. A cluster of highly shared sequence variants was judged likely to represent a technical artifact of the sequencing pipeline. HLA typing was unavailable for some donors at each locus, so association tests used only the typed subset. The study gave a list of more than 150 TCR beta chains associated with cytomegalovirus. Most TCR sequences were seen in very few donors, while some public TCRs were found in many individuals. A later analysis reported that several top co-occurrence clusters appeared linked to parvovirus B19, influenza, CMV and Epstein-Barr virus. CMV serostatus was the only immune exposure information available for the cohort. In vitro tests confirmed that a few of the cytomegalovirus-associated TCR beta chains recognize cytomegalovirus antigens. Some IMGT-functional V segments, including TRBV6-2 and TRBV6-3, could not be told apart with the 87-base-pair reads, so those segments were excluded. In an earlier analysis of more than 450 of the donors, most TCR beta V segments were observed in productive rearrangements about 87% or about 30% of the time, broadly matching IMGT annotations. In both the original and validation cohorts, the classifier was reported to diagnose cytomegalovirus status with high specificity and sensitivity. A later analysis found that HLA-associated TCR beta chains were more clonally expanded and had lower generation probabilities than equally common non-associated chains. Compared with the 666-donor mean, donors in an Asian-associated ancestry cluster had fewer N-insertions in productive TCRs, according to a later genetic analysis. Because counts were too low, approximately 18 rarely observed V segments, including chromosome 9 orphons, were excluded from the earlier analysis of fewer than 650 of the donors. Presence/absence analyses assumed roughly uniform sequencing depth across donors, an assumption that may not hold. In this cohort, only TCR beta chains were sequenced, and detectable features were limited by the absence of alpha or paired-chain data. At a false discovery rate of 0.05, a later analysis linked about 16,000 TCR beta sequences to specific HLA alleles. V-gene and J-gene trimming of TCR beta chains was associated with a missense DCLRE1C variant in a later genetic analysis, and the association was replicated in an independent cohort. A further reported finding was that TCR beta sequences accurately predicted the HLA-A and HLA-B alleles for most subjects in the first cohort.

The CDR3 goes from the cysteine to the phenylalanine over 14 residues. Of the read, only the CDR3 DNA is kept; its 42 bases are in frame from base 1. Clipping removes 1 base from V and 8 bases from J, with 2 as the unmatched junction base count. CDR1 and CDR2, per the germline V gene (reference sequence), are MNHEY and SMNVEV. The method behind the library was the immunoSEQ multiplex PCR assay. The multiplex PCR relied on a mix of 60 forward primers for TCR Vbeta segments and 13 reverse primers for TCR Jbeta segments. The CDR3 region of rearranged TCR beta genes was amplified from genomic DNA with a multiplex PCR assay. Amplified TCR beta libraries were sequenced as 87-base-pair reads on the Illumina HiSeq System. The published analysis was carried out like this. A later analysis counted some 80 million unique TCR beta chains across the 550 to 750 repertoires, and 10 million to 11 million of these chains were shared by at least two donors. Raw reads were error-corrected and collapsed into unique sequences with a nearest-neighbor algorithm that merged closely related sequences to remove PCR and sequencing errors. CDR3 sequences were aligned to IMGT reference sequences to assign V, D and J gene segments. Each retained sequence needed at least a six-nucleotide match to both a V gene segment and a J gene segment. Rearrangements were called productive when the CDR3 lacked stop codons and stayed in frame with V and J; all others were non-productive. Following IMGT convention, CDR3 was defined as the stretch from the second conserved V-encoded cysteine to the conserved J-encoded phenylalanine. The earlier analysis of some 540 of the donors excluded any sequence lacking an unambiguous match to a single V gene segment. An earlier analysis of 587 of the donors called V segments functional above 56.7% productive rearrangements and segregating when the between-donor standard deviation exceeded 5%. To diagnose cytomegalovirus status from the catalog of TCR beta chain sequences, a statistical classification framework was built. In a later analysis, V and J genes were assigned by comparing TCR nucleotide sequences against IMGT/GENE-DB human TR gene sequences. The TCRdist pipeline was used in a later analysis to assign CDR3 sequences and most-parsimonious VDJ recombination scenarios. In a later analysis, each TCR beta chain was defined by its CDR3 amino acid sequence together with its V-gene family, and reads without a unique V-gene family were excluded. To address suspected cross-contamination and a sequencing artifact, a later analysis removed approximately 600 highly shared, low-generation-probability nucleotide sequences. A later analysis calculated a clonal expansion index for each public chain from normalized within-repertoire ranks of inferred template counts. In a later analysis, generation probabilities were computed with a VDJ recombination model fitted to out-of-frame rearrangements, and the resulting probabilities were checked against IGoR. In a later analysis, hypergeometric tests were used to score TCR-TCR, TCR-HLA and TCR-CMV co-occurrence, with a repertoire-size bias correction applied to TCR pairs. To estimate false discovery rates, a later analysis permuted the HLA or CMV assignments 20 times. In a later analysis, co-occurring TCRs were grouped using DBSCAN, and TCRdist sequence similarity was added for clustering within HLA-allele-positive subsets. Repertoires with fewer than 30,000 or more than 120,000 public chains were left out of co-occurrence clustering, as were about 5 repertoires with anomalous nucleotide sharing. TCRdb retrieved this table from immuneACCESS and kept in-frame rearrangements only. Not all clones are present; in checked studies, unresolved V genes account for under half, and no reason is known for the remainder. The V and J calls and clone size are taken from that table; D and trimming were inferred from the DNA. This sample lists over 100,000 clones; 70% to 85% were detected once. 1.3% to 1.5% of the sample lies in the top ten.

The cohort consisted of hundreds of healthy bone marrow donors. At the time of sampling, every cohort member was nominally healthy, though immune exposures that went unrecorded were likely present. The donor was CMV seronegative and belonged to the group of over 300 seronegative cohort members. Every donor gave a peripheral blood sample, and the peripheral blood mononuclear cells from that sample were used for TCR beta sequencing. The Qiagen DNeasy Blood Extraction Kit was used to extract genomic DNA from the blood cell samples. A remark on this clone: No antigen is known for it. Base qualities are not provided; no much larger clone lies one nucleotide away.

The source is a female donor in good health and CMV-seronegative. Sequenced sample: PBMCs. The sequence links TRBV27 to TRBJ1-4, and 9 junction bases match TRBD1. This receptor has the CDR3 CASSLLGQGEKLFF. The DNA sequence reads TGTGCCAGCAGTTTATTGGGACAGGGAGAAAAACTGTTTTTT.